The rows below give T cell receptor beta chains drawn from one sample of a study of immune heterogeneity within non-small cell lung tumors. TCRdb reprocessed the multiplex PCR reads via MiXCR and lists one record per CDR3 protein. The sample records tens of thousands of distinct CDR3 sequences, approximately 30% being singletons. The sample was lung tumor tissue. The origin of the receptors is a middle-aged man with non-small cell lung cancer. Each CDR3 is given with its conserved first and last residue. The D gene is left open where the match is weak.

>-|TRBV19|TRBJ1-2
CASSALGGRGGYTF
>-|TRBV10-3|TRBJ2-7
CATTRNTKPPYEQYF
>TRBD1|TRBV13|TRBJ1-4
CACSLGRGQGVEKLFF
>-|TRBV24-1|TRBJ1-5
CATSGPADGPQHF
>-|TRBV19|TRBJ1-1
CASRQNTEAFF
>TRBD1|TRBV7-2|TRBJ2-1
CASSLSGTGNNEQFF
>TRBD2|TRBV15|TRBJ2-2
CATSRVRGVNTGEPFF
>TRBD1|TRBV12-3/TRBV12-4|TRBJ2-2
CASSFFTGVTGELFF
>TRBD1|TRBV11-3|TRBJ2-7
CASSLTGGPYEQYF
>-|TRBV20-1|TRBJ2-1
CSARVPAAPYNEQFF
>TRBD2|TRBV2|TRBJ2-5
CASRVEGGRAGETQYF
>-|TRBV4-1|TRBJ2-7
CASSRGRGSYEQYF
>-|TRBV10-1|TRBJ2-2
CASSRTAGELFF
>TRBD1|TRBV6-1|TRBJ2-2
CASRRRTGTGTGELFF
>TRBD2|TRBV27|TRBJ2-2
CASSLLAGGTGELFF
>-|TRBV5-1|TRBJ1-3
CASSEGGEGLGNTIYF
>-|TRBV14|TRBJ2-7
CASSRMGRVTHEQYF
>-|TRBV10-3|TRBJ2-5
CAISFRGDNEKFF
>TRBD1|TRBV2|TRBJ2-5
CASSSDRVETQYF
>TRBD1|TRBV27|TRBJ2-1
CASSASGTGRYNEQFF
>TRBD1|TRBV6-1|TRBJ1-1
CASDRRTGTGNTEASF
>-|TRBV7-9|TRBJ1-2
CASAPGNYGYTF
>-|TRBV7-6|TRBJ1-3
CASSLDGGNTIYF
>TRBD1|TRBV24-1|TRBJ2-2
CATSDIPGQGSTGELFF
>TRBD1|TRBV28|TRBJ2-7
CASSLDRGAYEQYF
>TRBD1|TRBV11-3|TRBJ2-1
CASSIGTGGQFF
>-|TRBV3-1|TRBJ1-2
CASSQEEGSWGYGYTF
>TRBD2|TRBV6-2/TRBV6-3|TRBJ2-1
CASSYDTSGSSYNEQFF
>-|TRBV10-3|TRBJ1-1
CAISDRGGTEAFF
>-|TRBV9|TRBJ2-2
CASSVGYEGIGELFF
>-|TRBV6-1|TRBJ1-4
CASTEVEEKLFF
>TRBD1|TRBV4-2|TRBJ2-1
CASSPYPTGDNEQFF
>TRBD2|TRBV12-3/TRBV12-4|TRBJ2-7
CASSLAGGYEQYF
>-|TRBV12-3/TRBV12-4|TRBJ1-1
CASRRTGTANTEAFF
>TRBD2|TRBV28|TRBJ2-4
CASSPTPGLARNIQYF
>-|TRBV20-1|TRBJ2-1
CSARWGRGVYNEQFF
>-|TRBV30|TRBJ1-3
CAWGVTSGNTIYF
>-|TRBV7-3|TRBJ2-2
CASSPTKNTGELFF
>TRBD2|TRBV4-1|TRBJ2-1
CASSRTSGRAPTWEQFF
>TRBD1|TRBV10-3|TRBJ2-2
CASTDRGPGELFF
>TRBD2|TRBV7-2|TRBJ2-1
CASSLAHSTSAEQFF
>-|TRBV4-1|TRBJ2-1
CASSRIFQGGDNEQFF
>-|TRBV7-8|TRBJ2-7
CASSPPQLHEQYF
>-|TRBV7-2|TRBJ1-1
CASSLLNTEAFF
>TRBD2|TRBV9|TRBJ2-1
CASSVEAGTQFF
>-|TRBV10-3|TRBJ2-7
CAIKDGQGSYEQYF